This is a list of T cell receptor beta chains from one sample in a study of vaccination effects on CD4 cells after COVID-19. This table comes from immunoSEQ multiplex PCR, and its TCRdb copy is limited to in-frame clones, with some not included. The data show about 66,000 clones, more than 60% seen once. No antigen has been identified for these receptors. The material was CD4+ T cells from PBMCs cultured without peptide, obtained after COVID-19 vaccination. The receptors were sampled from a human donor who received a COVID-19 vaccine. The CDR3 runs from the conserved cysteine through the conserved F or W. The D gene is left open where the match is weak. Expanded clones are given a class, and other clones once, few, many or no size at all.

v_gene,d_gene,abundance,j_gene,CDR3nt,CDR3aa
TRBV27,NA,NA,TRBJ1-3,TGTGCCAGCAGTCTACGCTCTGGAAACACCATATATTTT,CASSLRSGNTIYF
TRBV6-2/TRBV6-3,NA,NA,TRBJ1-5,TGTGCCAGCAGTTACTCGAGAGATCAGCCCCAGCATTTT,CASSYSRDQPQHF
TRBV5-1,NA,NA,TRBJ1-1,TGCGCCAGCAGCTTGGAGGGGGTGACTGAAGCTTTCTTT,CASSLEGVTEAFF
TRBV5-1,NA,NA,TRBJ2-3,TGCGCCAGCAGCTTTAACTCAGCGACGGGAGATACGCAGTATTTT,CASSFNSATGDTQYF
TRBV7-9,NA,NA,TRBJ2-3,TGTGCCAGCAGCTTAGCGCGGGGGCGCGACACAGATACGCAGTATTTT,CASSLARGRDTDTQYF
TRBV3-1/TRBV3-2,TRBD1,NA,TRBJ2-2,TGTGCCAGCAGCAGACAGGGGAACACCGGGGAGCTGTTTTTT,CASSRQGNTGELFF
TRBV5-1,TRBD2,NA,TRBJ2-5,TGCGCCAGCAGCTCGATAGCGGGGGCCCCAGAGACCCAGTACTTC,CASSSIAGAPETQYF
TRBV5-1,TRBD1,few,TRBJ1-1,TGCGCCAGCAGCTTGGAGGCAGGGGGCCTCACTGAAGCTTTCTTT,CASSLEAGGLTEAFF
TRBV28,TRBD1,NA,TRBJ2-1,TGTGCCAGCAGCCGCGCCGGGACAGGCGGCGGGTATGAGCAGTTCTTC,CASSRAGTGGGYEQFF
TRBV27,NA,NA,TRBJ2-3,TGTGCCAGCAGTTTGGCTTGGAGGGGCACAGATACGCAGTATTTT,CASSLAWRGTDTQYF
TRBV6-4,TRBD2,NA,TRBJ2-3,TGTGCCAGCAGTGACAAGCGGGGGGCGAGAGATACGCAGTATTTT,CASSDKRGARDTQYF
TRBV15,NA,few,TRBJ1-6,TGTGCCACCAGCAGAGGTGGAGCGAATTCACCCCTCCACTTT,CATSRGGANSPLHF
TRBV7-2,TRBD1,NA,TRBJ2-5,TGTGCCAGCAGCTTCTCCCGACCACGGACAGGGAGAGATACCCAGTACTTC,CASSFSRPRTGRDTQYF
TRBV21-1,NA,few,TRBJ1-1,TGTGCCAGCAGCAAGGACAGGGGGCGCTGGACTGAAGCTTTCTTT,CASSKDRGRWTEAFF
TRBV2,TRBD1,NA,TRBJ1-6,TGTGCCAGCAGCGGACAGGGGAATTCACCCCTCCACTTT,CASSGQGNSPLHF
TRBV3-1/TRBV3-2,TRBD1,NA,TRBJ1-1,TGTGCCAGCAGCCAAGGACAGGGTTTCGGTTTCTTT,CASSQGQGFGFF
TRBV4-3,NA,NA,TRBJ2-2,TGCGCCAGCAGCCAAGATCTCAGGGAAACCGGGGAGCTGTTTTTT,CASSQDLRETGELFF
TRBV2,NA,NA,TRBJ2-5,TGTGCCAGCAAGATGTCCCAAACGCGGGAGACCCAGTACTTC,CASKMSQTRETQYF
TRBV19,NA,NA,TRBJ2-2,TGTGCCAGTAGTATTTCGCCTAGCACCTCCGGGGAGCTGTTTTTT,CASSISPSTSGELFF
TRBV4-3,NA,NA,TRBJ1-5,TGCGCCAGCAGCCGAAGTGCTTACAGGGTTAATCAGCCCCAGCATTTT,CASSRSAYRVNQPQHF
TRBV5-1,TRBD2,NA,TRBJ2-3,TGCGCCAGCAGCCGAGCGGGGGGTAGCACAGATACGCAGTATTTT,CASSRAGGSTDTQYF
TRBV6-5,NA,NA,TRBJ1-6,TGTGCCATTCGGGGACCGAGAGATTCACCCCTCCACTTT,CAIRGPRDSPLHF
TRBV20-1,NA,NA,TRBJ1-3,TGCGGAGGGTGGTCTGGAAACACCATATATTTT,CGGWSGNTIYF
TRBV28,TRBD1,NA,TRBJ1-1,TGTGCCAGCAGTCCACCGGACAGGATGAACACTGAAGCTTTCTTT,CASSPPDRMNTEAFF
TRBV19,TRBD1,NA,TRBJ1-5,TGTGCCAGCTCCGCGAGTTCAGGGGGCTACCAGCCCCAGCATTTT,CASSASSGGYQPQHF
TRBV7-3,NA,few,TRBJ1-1,TGTGCCAGCAGTAGCACGATAAACACTGAAGCTTTCTTT,CASSSTINTEAFF
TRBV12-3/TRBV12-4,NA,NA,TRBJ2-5,TGTGCCAGCAGTTTGTACCAGCAAGAGACCCAGTACTTC,CASSLYQQETQYF
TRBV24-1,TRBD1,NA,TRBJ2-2,TGTGCCACCAGTGAGTCAGGGGGCGCGTACACCGGGGAGCTGTTTTTT,CATSESGGAYTGELFF
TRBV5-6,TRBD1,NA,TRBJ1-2,TGTGCCAGCAGCCCCACGGGACAGACCTCTATCACCTTC,CASSPTGQTSITF
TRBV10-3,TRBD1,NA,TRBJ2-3,TGTGCCATCAGTGCGGGACAGGGTCGAGATACGCAGTATTTT,CAISAGQGRDTQYF
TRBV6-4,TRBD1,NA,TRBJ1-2,TGTGCCAGCAGATCCCGGGACAGGGGGACTGGCTACACCTTC,CASRSRDRGTGYTF
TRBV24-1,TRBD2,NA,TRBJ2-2,TGTGCCACCAGTGAATGGACTAGCGGGGGGAAGGACGGGGAGCTGTTTTTT,CATSEWTSGGKDGELFF
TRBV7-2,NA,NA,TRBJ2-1,TGTGCCAGCAGCTTAGAGCGGGCCCCCTACAATGAGCAGTTCTTC,CASSLERAPYNEQFF
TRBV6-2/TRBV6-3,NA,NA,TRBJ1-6,TGTGCCAGCAGTTATTCGGGGCAACCCCTCCACTTT,CASSYSGQPLHF
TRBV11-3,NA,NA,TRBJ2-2,TGTGCCAGCAGCTTAGCAGGGGACACCGGGGAGCTGTTTTTT,CASSLAGDTGELFF
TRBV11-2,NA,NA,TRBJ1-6,TGTGCCAGCAGGCTTATCCGGGATAAAAATTCACCCCTCCACTTT,CASRLIRDKNSPLHF
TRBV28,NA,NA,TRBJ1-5,TGTGCCAGCAATGGGCACGGACACAATCAGCCCCAGCATTTT,CASNGHGHNQPQHF
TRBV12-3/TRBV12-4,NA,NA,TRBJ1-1,TGTGCCAGCAGTTCCAGGGAAAGGGCTGAAGCTTTCTTT,CASSSRERAEAFF
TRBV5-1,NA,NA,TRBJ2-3,TGCGCCAGCAGTTTTCCCACGGGGCTGGGGACAGATACGCAGTATTTT,CASSFPTGLGTDTQYF